These 23 T cell receptor beta chains originate from one sample sequenced in a study of shared clonotypes between healthy human individuals. Naive CD8 cells lacked CD45RO and underwent positive selection for CCR7, leaving out terminally differentiated effector memory CD45RA+ cells. Method: immunoSEQ multiplex PCR; TCRdb's copy keeps in-frame clones and lacks some. In the table there are some 2.1 million clones, about 95% of which are singletons. The source material was naive CD8+ T cells sorted from blood. The receptors derive from a man younger than 35 in good health.

This clone is a singleton in its sample. V gene TRBV6-5 combines with J gene TRBJ2-1; D could derive from TRBD1 or TRBD2 (5 bases each). The length of the CDR3 is 15 residues. Trimming took 1 base from V and 9 from J, leaving 16 bases between them. Germline loops: CDR1 MNHEY, CDR2 SVGAGI. The DNA for the CDR3 is TGTGCCAGCAGTTACTTGGAGCGTTGGGGGAGTGAGCAGTTCTTC. Its translation: CASSYLERWGSEQFF.

V is TRBV30 and J is TRBJ1-2; 8 positions match TRBD1. This CDR3 contains 13 residues. Trimming cost V 2 bases and J 3 bases; bases outside gene matches: 2. The germline V gene has CDR1 GTSNPN and CDR2 SVGIG (reference sequence). Here the CDR3 DNA reads TGTGCCTGGAGTCCAGGGGGCGACTATGGCTACACCTTC. Translated, it gives CAWSPGGDYGYTF.

The V call is TRBV30, the J call TRBJ2-7, with 7 bases identical to TRBD2. V shed 5 bases, J shed 0 bases, and the junction held 4 bases outside the gene matches. CDR3 length equals 13 residues. CDR1 is GTSNPN and CDR2 is SVGIG in the germline V gene (reference sequence). The chain's CDR3 is CAWAGDSSYEQYF. The CDR3 nucleotides are TGTGCCTGGGCGGGGGATAGCTCCTACGAGCAGTACTTC.

This clone came up once. The chain recombines TRBV29-1 with TRBJ2-7, with D possibly matching TRBD2 (6 bases). This CDR3 is built from 14 residues. The germline gives CDR1 SQVTM, CDR2 ANQGSEA. The V end was cut by 6 bases, the J end by 3 bases, with 18 bases between. The CDR3 here is CSVEAREPFYEQYF. The CDR3 region has the DNA TGCAGCGTGGAGGCCCGGGAGCCCTTCTACGAGCAGTACTTC.

V gene TRBV7-9 combines with J gene TRBJ1-4; tentatively, D is TRBD1 (5 bases). V lost 2 bases and J lost 1, with 8 bases in between. The germline V gene has CDR1 SEHNR and CDR2 FQNEAQ (reference sequence). CDR3 size: 15 residues. CDR3 loop: CASSLTGGTNEKLFF. The CDR3, as DNA: TGTGCCAGCAGCTTAACGGGGGGAACTAATGAAAAACTGTTTTTT.

The chain uses TRBV6-1 and TRBJ2-5, with D perhaps matching TRBD1 (6 bases). Per germline, CDR1 MNHNS and CDR2 SASEGT. Between the trimmed V and J ends, which lost 6 bases and 2 bases, there was a span of 13 bases. This CDR3 is 14 amino acids long. CDR3 coding DNA: TGTGCCAGCAGCGTGGGGGCAGGTCAAGAGACCCAGTACTTC. Translation: CASSVGAGQETQYF.

The DNA for the CDR3 is TGTGCCAGCAGGGAGGTAGCCGCCACAGATACGCAGTATTTT. Translating it yields CASREVAATDTQYF. V is TRBV27 and J is TRBJ2-3; TRBD2 might be the D (5 bases). V lost 6 bases, J lost 2 bases, and 12 bases lay in between. The CDR3 has 14 amino acids. CDR1 is MNHEY and CDR2 is SMNVEV in the germline V gene (reference sequence).

The chain has TRBV30 and TRBJ2-3; D remains ambiguous. The CDR3 covers 13 residues. Germline lookup yields CDR1 GTSNPN and CDR2 SVGIG (reference sequence). V was cut by 0 bases and J by 5 bases, with 9 bases left in between. The CDR3 loop reads CAWSVLWGDTQYF. CDR3 bases: TGTGCCTGGAGTGTTCTCTGGGGAGATACGCAGTATTTT.

A remark on this clone: Other nucleotide sequences from this sample produce the same CDR3. The chain couples TRBV7-2 to TRBJ2-1; TRBD2 matches at 11 bases. This CDR3 comprises 15 residues. Germline V CDR1 and CDR2: SGHTA, FQGNSA. Unmatched junction bases numbered 3, after V lost 4 bases and J lost 4 bases. CDR3 nucleotides: TGTGCCAGCAGCTCGACTAGCGGGGCTTACAATGAGCAGTTCTTC. Its translation: CASSSTSGAYNEQFF.

The chain combines TRBV10-3 with TRBJ2-3; 11 nucleotides line up with TRBD2. CDR1 is ENHRY and CDR2 is SYGVKD in the germline V gene. Unmatched junction bases numbered 1, after V lost 3 bases and J lost 2 bases. The CDR3 length is 15 residues. CDR3 region: CAISDSGGATDTQYF. CDR3 DNA sequence: TGTGCCATCAGTGATAGCGGGGGGGCCACAGATACGCAGTATTTT.

Turning to this clone: Other DNA sequences from this sample encode an identical CDR3 as well. The J gene is TRBJ2-7, the V gene TRBV10-2; D gene ambiguous. The CDR3 consists of 13 residues. Per the germline V gene, CDR1 is WSHSY and CDR2 is SAAADI. V lost 0 bases to trimming and J lost 3 bases, with 6 bases between them. In nucleotides, the CDR3 is TGCGCCAGCAGTGAGTCGTCGCACTACGAGCAGTACTTC. Its protein product is CASSESSHYEQYF.

The chain is built from TRBV9 and TRBJ1-2; D is uncertain. The V gene's germline CDR1 is SGDLS and CDR2 YYNGEE. This CDR3 has 16 amino acids. The germline V and J ends were trimmed by 4 bases and 7 bases, with 23 bases remaining between them. CDR3 bases: TGTGCCAGCAGCTTAGGGTTCGGCGAACGGGTGAGTGGCTACACCTTC. The encoded protein is CASSLGFGERVSGYTF.

The chain uses TRBV7-2 and TRBJ2-2; 11 bases agree with TRBD1. V dropped 5 bases and J dropped 3; count of bases not matched to a gene: 5. Germline values: CDR1 SGHTA, CDR2 FQGNSA. The CDR3 sequence is 16 residues long. CDR3 sequence (DNA): TGTGCCAGCAGCCTTTGGACAGGGGGCGACACCGGGGAGCTGTTTTTT. It codes for CASSLWTGGDTGELFF.

V gene TRBV5-6 combines with J gene TRBJ2-1; D is possibly TRBD2 (6 bases). CDR3 length: 16 amino acids. V was pared by 0 bases and J by 1 base, with 11 bases between. CDR1 is SGHDT, CDR2 YYEEEE, per germline. CDR3 nucleotide sequence: TGTGCCAGCAGCTTGGGGGCGGGATTTTCCTACAATGAGCAGTTCTTC. Amino acids: CASSLGAGFSYNEQFF. The variable domain in full, with the rest retrieved from reference TRBV5-6 and TRBJ2-1, is DAGVTQSPTHLIKTRGQQVTLRCSPKSGHDTVSWYQQALGQGPQFIFQYYEEEERQRGNFPDRFSGHQFPNYSSELNVNALLLGDSALYLCASSLGAGFSYNEQFFGPGTRLTVL.

The CDR3 spells CASSLGEGGYTF. CDR3 DNA: TGTGCCAGCAGCTTAGGGGAGGGAGGCTACACCTTC. This chain joins TRBV7-8 and TRBJ1-2; D is unclear. V dropped 1 base and J dropped 8 bases, with 8 bases sitting between them. Germline CDR1 SGHVS, CDR2 FQNEAQ. The CDR3 length is 12 residues.

The V gene is TRBV7-9, the J gene TRBJ1-1; D is uncertain. CDR1 and CDR2 (germline): SEHNR, FQNEAQ (reference sequence). The CDR3 runs 12 residues. V lost 7 bases and J 0 bases, leaving 6 bases between the germline ends. The CDR3 DNA sequence: TGTGCCAGCATTGGGGTGAACACTGAAGCTTTCTTT. This sequence encodes CASIGVNTEAFF.

V and J are TRBV27 and TRBJ1-4; a weak D match, TRBD1 (5 bases). This CDR3 spans 17 amino acids. The V end lost 3 bases, the J end lost 7 bases, and 21 bases lay between the germline ends. Germline V CDR1 and CDR2: MNHEY, SMNVEV (reference sequence). The CDR3 region is CASSLLKTGLLGEKLFF. The CDR3 nucleotides read TGTGCCAGCAGTTTGCTCAAAACAGGCCTCCTGGGTGAAAAACTGTTTTTT.

Comments on this clone: This same CDR3 is encoded by further DNA sequences in the sample. V gene TRBV5-6 combines with J gene TRBJ2-7; TRBD1 agrees at 9 bases. This CDR3 has 14 amino acids. The J segment lost 2 bases and the V segment lost 3 bases, leaving 3 bases of the junction unmatched. CDR1 and CDR2 from the germline V gene are SGHDT and YYEEEE. In DNA, the CDR3 is TGTGCCAGCAGCTCTGGGACAGGGACCTACGAGCAGTACTTC. This gives the protein CASSSGTGTYEQYF.

The CDR3 DNA follows: TGTGCCAGCAGCTTAGCCGGGGCCAGCTCCTACGAGCAGTACTTC. This sequence encodes CASSLAGASSYEQYF. This chain links TRBV5-6 with TRBJ2-7, with D perhaps matching TRBD1 or TRBD2 (5 bases each). V was cut by 2 bases and J by 0 bases, with 12 bases left in between. The germline V gene has CDR1 SGHDT and CDR2 YYEEEE. There are 15 residues in the CDR3.

V is TRBV6-5 and J is TRBJ1-5; D is uncertain. The CDR3 runs to 15 residues. Trimming removed 7 bases from V and 4 bases from J, with 17 bases in between. Per the germline V gene, CDR1 is MNHEY and CDR2 is SVGAGI. The CDR3 region is CASTSRRDGNQPQHF. CDR3 in DNA: TGTGCCAGCACCTCCCGTCGAGACGGAAATCAGCCCCAGCATTTT.

The V and J genes are TRBV9 and TRBJ2-3, with 10 bases fitting TRBD2. Per the germline V gene, CDR1 is SGDLS and CDR2 is YYNGEE. The CDR3 runs 15 residues. The J segment lost 2 bases and the V segment lost 4 bases, leaving 4 bases of the junction unmatched. The CDR3 sequence: CASSPSGGLTDTQYF. In DNA, the CDR3 is TGTGCCAGCAGCCCTAGCGGGGGCCTCACAGATACGCAGTATTTT. Full variable domain (remainder filled in from reference TRBV9 and TRBJ2-3): DSGVTQTPKHLITATGQRVTLRCSPRSGDLSVYWYQQSLDQGLQFLIQYYNGEERAKGNILERFSAQQFPDLHSELNLSSLELGDSALYFCASSPSGGLTDTQYFGPGTRLTVL.

The chain couples TRBV2 to TRBJ2-7; 8 positions agree with TRBD1. The CDR3 runs to 14 residues. The ends lost 3 bases at V and 7 bases at J; junction bases unmatched: 8. Germline CDR1 SNHLY, CDR2 FYNNEI. In DNA, the CDR3 is TGTGCCAGCAGTGATTTGACAGGGGCGGGAGAGCAGTACTTC. This encodes CASSDLTGAGEQYF.

V usage is TRBV29-1 and J usage is TRBJ2-7; TRBD1 might be the D (6 bases). Trimming left V 7 bases short and J 5 bases short, with 15 bases between. Germline CDR1 is SQVTM and CDR2 is ANQGSEA. The CDR3 is 12 amino acids. The CDR3 is CSGGQNKNEQYF. The CDR3 region has the DNA TGCAGCGGGGGACAAAATAAGAACGAGCAGTACTTC.